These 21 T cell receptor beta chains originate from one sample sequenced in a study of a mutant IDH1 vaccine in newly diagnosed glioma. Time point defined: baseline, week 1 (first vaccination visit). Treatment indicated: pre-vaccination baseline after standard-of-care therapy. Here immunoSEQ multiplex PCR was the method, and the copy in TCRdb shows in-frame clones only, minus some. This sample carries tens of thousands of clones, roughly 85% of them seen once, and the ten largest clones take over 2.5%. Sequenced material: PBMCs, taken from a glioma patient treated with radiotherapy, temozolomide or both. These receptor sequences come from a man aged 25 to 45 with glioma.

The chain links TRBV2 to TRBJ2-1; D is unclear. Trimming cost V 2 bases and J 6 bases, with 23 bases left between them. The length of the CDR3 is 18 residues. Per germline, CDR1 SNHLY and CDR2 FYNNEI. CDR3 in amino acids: CASSELSSTGHLLNEQFF. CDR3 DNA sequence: TGTGCCAGCAGTGAATTATCCTCTACTGGCCATCTACTCAATGAGCAGTTCTTC. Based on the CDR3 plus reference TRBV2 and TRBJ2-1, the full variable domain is EPEVTQTPSHQVTQMGQEVILRCVPISNHLYFYWYRQILGQKVEFLVSFYNNEISEKSEIFDDQFSVERPDGSNFTLKIRSTKLEDSAMYFCASSELSSTGHLLNEQFFGPGTRLTVL.

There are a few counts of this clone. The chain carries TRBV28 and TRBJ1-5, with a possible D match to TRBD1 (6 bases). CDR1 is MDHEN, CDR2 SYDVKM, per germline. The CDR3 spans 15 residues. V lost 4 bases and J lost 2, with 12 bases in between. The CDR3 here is CASSSSGVGNQPQHF. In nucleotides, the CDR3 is TGTGCCAGCAGTTCATCAGGGGTGGGCAATCAGCCCCAGCATTTT. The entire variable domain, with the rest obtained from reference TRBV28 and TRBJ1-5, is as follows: DVKVTQSSRYLVKRTGEKVFLECVQDMDHENMFWYRQDPGLGLRLIYFSYDVKMKEKGDIPEGYSVSREKKERFSLILESASTNQTSMYLCASSSSGVGNQPQHFGDGTRLSIL.

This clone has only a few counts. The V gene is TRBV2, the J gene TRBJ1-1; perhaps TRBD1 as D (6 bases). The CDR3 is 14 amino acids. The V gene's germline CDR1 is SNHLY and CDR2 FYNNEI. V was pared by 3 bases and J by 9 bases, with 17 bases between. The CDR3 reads CASSELLGGRQAFF. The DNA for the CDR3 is TGTGCCAGCAGTGAGCTTTTAGGGGGACGACAAGCTTTCTTT.

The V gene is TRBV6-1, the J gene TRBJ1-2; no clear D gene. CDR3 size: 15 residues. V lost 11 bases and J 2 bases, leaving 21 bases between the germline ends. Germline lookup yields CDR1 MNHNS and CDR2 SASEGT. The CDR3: CALESGSSENYGYTF. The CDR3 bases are TGTGCCTTGGAAAGTGGATCCTCGGAGAACTATGGCTACACCTTC.

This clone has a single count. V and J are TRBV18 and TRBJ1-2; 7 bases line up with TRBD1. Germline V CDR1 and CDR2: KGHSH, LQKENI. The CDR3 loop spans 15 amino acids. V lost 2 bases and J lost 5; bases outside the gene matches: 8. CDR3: CASSPRGTDLYGYTF. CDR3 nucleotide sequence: TGTGCCAGCTCACCAAGAGGGACAGATCTATATGGCTACACCTTC.

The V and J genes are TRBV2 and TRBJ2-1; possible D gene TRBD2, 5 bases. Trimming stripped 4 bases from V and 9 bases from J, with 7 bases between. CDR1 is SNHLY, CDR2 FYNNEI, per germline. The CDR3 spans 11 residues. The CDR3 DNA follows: TGTGCCAGCAGTGCCGGGGTTGAGCAGTTCTTC. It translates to CASSAGVEQFF. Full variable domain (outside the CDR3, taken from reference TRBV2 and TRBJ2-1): EPEVTQTPSHQVTQMGQEVILRCVPISNHLYFYWYRQILGQKVEFLVSFYNNEISEKSEIFDDQFSVERPDGSNFTLKIRSTKLEDSAMYFCASSAGVEQFFGPGTRLTVL.

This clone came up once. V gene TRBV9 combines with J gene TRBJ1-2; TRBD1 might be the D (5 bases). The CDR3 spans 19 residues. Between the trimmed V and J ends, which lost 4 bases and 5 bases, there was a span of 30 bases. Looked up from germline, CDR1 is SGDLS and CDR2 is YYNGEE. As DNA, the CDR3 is TGTGCCAGCAGCAGCGCGGACCTGACAGTCCCCATTACCACGTATGGCTACACCTTC. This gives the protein CASSSADLTVPITTYGYTF.

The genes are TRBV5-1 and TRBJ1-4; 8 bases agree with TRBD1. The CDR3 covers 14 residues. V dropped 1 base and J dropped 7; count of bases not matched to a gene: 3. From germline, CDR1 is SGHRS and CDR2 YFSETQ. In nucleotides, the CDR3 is TGCGCCAGCAGCTTGACAGGGGGTTTTGAAAAACTGTTTTTT. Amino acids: CASSLTGGFEKLFF.

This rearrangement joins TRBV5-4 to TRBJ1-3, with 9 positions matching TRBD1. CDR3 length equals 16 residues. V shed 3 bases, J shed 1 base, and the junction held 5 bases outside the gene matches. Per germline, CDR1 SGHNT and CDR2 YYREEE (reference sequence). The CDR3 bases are TGTGCCAGCAGCTGGGGAGGACAGGGGTCTGGAAACACCATATATTTT. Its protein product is CASSWGGQGSGNTIYF.

The CDR3 nucleotides are TGTGCCAGCAGTTCACAGGCAACTAATGAAAAACTGTTTTTT. Amino acids: CASSSQATNEKLFF. The chain is built from TRBV27 and TRBJ1-4; possible D gene TRBD1, 5 bases. There are 14 residues in the CDR3. The germline CDR1 and CDR2 sequences are MNHEY and SMNVEV (reference sequence). V gave up 4 bases and J gave up 0 bases, with 6 bases separating them.

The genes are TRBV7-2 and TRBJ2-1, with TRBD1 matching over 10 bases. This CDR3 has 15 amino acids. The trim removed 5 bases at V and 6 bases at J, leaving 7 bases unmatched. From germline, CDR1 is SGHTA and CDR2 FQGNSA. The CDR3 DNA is TGTGCCAGCAGCCTTGGGTGGACAGGGGGCAATGAGCAGTTCTTC. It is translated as CASSLGWTGGNEQFF.

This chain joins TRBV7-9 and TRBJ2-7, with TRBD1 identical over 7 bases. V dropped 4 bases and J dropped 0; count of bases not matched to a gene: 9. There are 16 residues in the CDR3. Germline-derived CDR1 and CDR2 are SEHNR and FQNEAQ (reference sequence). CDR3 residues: CASSSSTGTVSYEQYF. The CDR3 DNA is TGTGCCAGCAGCTCATCCACCGGGACAGTCTCCTACGAGCAGTACTTC. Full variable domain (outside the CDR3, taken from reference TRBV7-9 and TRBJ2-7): DTGVSQNPRHKITKRGQNVTFRCDPISEHNRLYWYRQTLGQGPEFLTYFQNEAQLEKSRLLSDRFSAERPKGSFSTLEIQRTEQGDSAMYLCASSSSTGTVSYEQYFGPGTRLTVT.

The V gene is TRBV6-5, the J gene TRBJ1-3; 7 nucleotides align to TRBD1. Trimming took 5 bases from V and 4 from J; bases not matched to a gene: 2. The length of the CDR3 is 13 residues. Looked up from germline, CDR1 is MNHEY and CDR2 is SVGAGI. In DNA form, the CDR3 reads TGTGCCAGCAGTAGGGGACAGGGAAACACCATATATTTT. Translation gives CASSRGQGNTIYF.

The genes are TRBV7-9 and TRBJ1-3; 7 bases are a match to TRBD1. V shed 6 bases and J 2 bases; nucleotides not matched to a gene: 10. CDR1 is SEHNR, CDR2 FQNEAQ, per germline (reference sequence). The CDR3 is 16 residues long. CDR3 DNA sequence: TGTGCCAGCAGTCGGAAAGGGGGCGCAACTGGAAACACCATATATTTT. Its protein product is CASSRKGGATGNTIYF. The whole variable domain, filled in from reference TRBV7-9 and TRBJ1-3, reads DTGVSQNPRHKITKRGQNVTFRCDPISEHNRLYWYRQTLGQGPEFLTYFQNEAQLEKSRLLSDRFSAERPKGSFSTLEIQRTEQGDSAMYLCASSRKGGATGNTIYFGEGSWLTVV.

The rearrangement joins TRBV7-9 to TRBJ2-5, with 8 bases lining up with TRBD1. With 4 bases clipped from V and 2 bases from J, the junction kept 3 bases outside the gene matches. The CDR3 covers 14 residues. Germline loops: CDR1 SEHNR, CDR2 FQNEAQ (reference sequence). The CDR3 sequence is CASSSRTGQETQYF. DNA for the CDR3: TGTGCCAGCAGCTCAAGGACAGGGCAAGAGACCCAGTACTTC.

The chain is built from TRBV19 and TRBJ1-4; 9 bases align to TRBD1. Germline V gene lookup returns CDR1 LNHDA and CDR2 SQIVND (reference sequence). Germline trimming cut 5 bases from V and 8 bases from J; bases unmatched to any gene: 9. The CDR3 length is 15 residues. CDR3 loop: CASSLPDRGLEKLFF. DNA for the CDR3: TGTGCCAGTAGTTTACCCGACAGGGGGTTAGAAAAACTGTTTTTT.

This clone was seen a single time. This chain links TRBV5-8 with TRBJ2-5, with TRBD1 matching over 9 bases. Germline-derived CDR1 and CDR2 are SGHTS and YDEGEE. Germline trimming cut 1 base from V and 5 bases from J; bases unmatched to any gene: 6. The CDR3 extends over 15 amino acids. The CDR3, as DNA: TGTGCCAGCAGCTTGTGGGGACAGGGACCCGAGACCCAGTACTTC. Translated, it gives CASSLWGQGPETQYF.

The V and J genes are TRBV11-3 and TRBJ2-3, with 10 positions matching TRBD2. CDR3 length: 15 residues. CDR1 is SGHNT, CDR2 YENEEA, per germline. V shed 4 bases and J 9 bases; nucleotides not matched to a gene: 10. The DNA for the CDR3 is TGTGCCAGCAGCTCTAGCGGGGGCCCACAGGGAACGCAGTATTTT. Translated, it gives CASSSSGGPQGTQYF.

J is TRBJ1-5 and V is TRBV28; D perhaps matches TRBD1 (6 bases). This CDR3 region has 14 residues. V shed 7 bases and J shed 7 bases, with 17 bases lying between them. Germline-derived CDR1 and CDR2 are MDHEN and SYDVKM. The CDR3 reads CASNLGQIRQPQHF. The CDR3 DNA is TGTGCCAGCAACTTAGGACAGATAAGGCAGCCCCAGCATTTT.

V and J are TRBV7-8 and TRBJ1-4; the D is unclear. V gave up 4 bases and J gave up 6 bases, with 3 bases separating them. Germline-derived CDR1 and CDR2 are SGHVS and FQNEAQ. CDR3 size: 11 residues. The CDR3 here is CASSSYEKLFF. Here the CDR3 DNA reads TGTGCCAGCAGCTCCTATGAAAAACTGTTTTTT. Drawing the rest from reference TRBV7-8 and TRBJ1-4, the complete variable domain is GAGVSQSPRYKVAKRGQDVALRCDPISGHVSLFWYQQALGQGPEFLTYFQNEAQLDKSGLPSDRFFAERPEGSVSTLKIQRTQQEDSAVYLCASSSYEKLFFGSGTQLSVL.

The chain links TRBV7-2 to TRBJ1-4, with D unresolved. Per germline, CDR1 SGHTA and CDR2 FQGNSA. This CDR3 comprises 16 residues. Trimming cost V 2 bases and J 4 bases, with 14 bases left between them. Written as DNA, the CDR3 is TGTGCCAGCAGCTTACACCGGACGGCGTATAATGAAAAACTGTTTTTT. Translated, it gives CASSLHRTAYNEKLFF.